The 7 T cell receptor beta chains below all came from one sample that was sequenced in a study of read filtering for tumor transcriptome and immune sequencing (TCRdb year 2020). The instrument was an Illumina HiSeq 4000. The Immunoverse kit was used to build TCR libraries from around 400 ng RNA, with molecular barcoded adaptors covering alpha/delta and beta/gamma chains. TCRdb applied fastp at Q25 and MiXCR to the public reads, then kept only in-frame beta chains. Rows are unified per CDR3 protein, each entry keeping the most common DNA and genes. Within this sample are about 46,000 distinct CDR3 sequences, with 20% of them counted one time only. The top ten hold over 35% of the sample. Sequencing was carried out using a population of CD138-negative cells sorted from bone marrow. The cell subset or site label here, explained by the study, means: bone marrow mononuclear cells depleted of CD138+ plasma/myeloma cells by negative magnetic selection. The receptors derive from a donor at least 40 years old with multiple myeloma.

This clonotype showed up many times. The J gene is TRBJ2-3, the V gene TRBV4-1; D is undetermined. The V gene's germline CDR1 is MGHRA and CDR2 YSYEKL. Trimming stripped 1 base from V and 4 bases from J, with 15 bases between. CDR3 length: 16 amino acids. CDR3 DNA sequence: TGCGCCAGCAGCCAAGGGCGGCCTCGGAGTGCAGATACGCAGTATTTT. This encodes CASSQGRPRSADTQYF.

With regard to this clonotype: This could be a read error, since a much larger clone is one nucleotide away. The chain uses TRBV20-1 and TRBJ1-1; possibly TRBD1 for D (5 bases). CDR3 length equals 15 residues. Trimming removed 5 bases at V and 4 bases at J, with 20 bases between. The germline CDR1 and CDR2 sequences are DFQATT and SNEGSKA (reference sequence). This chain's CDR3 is CSAGAGRGLLTEAFF. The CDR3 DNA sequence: TGCAGTGCTGGGGCAGGAAGAGGGCTGCTCACTGAAGCTTTCTTT.

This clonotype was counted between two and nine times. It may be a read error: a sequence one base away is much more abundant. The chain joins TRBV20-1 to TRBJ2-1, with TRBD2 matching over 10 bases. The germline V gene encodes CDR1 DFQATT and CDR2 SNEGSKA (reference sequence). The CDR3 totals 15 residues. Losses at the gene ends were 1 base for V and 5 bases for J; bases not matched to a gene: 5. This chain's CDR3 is CSARGGLASHNEQFF. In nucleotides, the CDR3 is TGCAGTGCTAGAGGGGGACTAGCGAGCCACAATGAGCAGTTCTTC.

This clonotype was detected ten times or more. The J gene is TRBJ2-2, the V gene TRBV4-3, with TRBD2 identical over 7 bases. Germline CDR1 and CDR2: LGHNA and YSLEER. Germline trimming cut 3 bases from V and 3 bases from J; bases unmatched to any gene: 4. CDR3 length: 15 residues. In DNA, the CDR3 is TGCGCCAGCAGCCAGGGAGGGGTCCACACCGGGGAGCTGTTTTTT. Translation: CASSQGGVHTGELFF.

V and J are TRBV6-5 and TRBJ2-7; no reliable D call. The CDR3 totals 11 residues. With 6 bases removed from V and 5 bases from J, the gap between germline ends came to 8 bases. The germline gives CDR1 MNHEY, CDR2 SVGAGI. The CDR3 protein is CASRDYDEQYF. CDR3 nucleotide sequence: TGTGCCAGCAGGGATTACGACGAGCAGTACTTC.

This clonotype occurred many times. The CDR3 region has the DNA TGCGCCAGCAGCCTCGGGACTAGCGGGCTCTACGAGCAGTACTTC. Protein sequence: CASSLGTSGLYEQYF. The chain recombines TRBV5-1 with TRBJ2-7; TRBD2 agrees at 12 bases. The ends lost 4 bases at V and 3 bases at J; junction bases unmatched: 5. The CDR3 covers 15 residues. Per the germline V gene, CDR1 is SGHRS and CDR2 is YFSETQ.

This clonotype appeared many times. This CDR3 reads CASNSAGNYNEQFF. DNA for the CDR3: TGTGCCAGCAATTCCGCGGGCAACTACAATGAGCAGTTCTTC. This chain connects TRBV25-1 to TRBJ2-1; possible D gene TRBD2, 5 bases. Per germline, CDR1 MGHDK and CDR2 SYGVNS. Trimming removed 7 bases at V and 3 bases at J, with 13 bases between. The CDR3 is made up of 14 amino acids.